This T cell receptor (beta chain) was sequenced in a study of cytomegalovirus exposure and HLA in healthy donors. About the research overall: When 398 donors were genotyped, around 77% of them were found to fall in the Caucasian-associated ancestry cluster. General study points: In an earlier analysis, about 87% or about 30%: the productive usage of most TCR beta V segments.

The CDR3 length is 11 residues. Germline CDR1 reads MNHEY; CDR2 reads SVGAGI. Trimming removed 5 bases at V and 7 bases at J, with 8 bases between. Primers included in the PCR were 60 Vbeta and 13 Jbeta primers. This table comes from immunoSEQ multiplex PCR, and its TCRdb copy is limited to in-frame clones, with some not included. This table holds 130,000 or so clones, 6.5% to 9.5% found once. About this clone: The antigen remains unidentified.

The J gene is TRBJ1-1, the V gene TRBV6-5; possible D gene TRBD1, 5 bases. Sequencing was carried out using PBMCs. This TCR was recovered from a woman aged 40 to 50 in good health and CMV-seropositive. The CDR3 region has the DNA TGTGCCAGCAGTAGGCAGGGTGAAGCTTTCTTT. Translated: CASSRQGEAFF.